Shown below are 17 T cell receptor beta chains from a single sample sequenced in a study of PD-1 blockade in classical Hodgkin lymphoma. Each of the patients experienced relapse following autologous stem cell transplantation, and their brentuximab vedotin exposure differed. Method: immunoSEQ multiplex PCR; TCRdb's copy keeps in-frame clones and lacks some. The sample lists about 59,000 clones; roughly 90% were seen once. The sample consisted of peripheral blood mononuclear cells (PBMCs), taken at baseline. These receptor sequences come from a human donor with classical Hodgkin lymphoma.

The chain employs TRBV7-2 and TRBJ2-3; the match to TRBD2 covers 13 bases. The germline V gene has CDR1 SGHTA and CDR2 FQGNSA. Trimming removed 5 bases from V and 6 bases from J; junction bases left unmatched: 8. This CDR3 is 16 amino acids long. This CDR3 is CASSPLAGGPSDTQYF. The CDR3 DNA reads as TGTGCCAGCAGCCCACTAGCGGGGGGGCCATCGGATACGCAGTATTTT. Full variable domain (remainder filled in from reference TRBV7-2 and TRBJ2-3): GAGVSQSPSNKVTEKGKDVELRCDPISGHTALYWYRQSLGQGLEFLIYFQGNSAPDKSGLPSDRFSAERTGGSVSTLTIQRTQQEDSAVYLCASSPLAGGPSDTQYFGPGTRLTVL.

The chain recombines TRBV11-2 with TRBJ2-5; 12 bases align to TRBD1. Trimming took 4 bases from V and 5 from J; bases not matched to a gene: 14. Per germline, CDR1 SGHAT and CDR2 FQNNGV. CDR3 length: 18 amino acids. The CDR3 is CASSSRGTGGAGLETQYF. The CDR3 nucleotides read TGTGCCAGCAGCTCCAGGGGGACAGGGGGCGCAGGTTTGGAGACCCAGTACTTC.

DNA of the CDR3: TGTGCCAGCAGCACGCTGACAGGGGCACCCTTTTGGGCCAACGTCCTGACTTTC. Protein: CASSTLTGAPFWANVLTF. The chain combines TRBV11-2 with TRBJ2-6; 8 bases match TRBD1. The CDR3 extends over 18 amino acids. The V gene end was trimmed by 5 bases and the J gene end by 5 bases; junction bases not matched to a gene: 14. Germline CDR1 is SGHAT and CDR2 is FQNNGV.

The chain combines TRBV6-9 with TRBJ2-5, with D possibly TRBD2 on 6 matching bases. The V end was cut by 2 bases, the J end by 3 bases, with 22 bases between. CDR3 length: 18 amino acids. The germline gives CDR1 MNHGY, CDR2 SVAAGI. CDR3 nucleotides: TGTGCCAGCAGTTATCCCTGGGTGACTGCGGGACCCGAAGAGACCCAGTACTTC. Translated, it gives CASSYPWVTAGPEETQYF.

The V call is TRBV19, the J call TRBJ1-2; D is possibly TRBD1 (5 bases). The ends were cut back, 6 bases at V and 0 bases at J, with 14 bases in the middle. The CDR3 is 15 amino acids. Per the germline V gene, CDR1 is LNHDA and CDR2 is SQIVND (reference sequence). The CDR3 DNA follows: TGTGCCAGTAGGTCGACAGTCCTACCTAACTATGGCTACACCTTC. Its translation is CASRSTVLPNYGYTF.

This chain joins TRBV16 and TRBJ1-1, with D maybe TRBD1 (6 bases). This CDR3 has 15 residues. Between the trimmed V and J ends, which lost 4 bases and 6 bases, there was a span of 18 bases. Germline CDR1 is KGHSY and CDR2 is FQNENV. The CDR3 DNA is TGTGCCAGCAGCCGGAAACCTACAGGGAGTTCTGAAGCTTTCTTT. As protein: CASSRKPTGSSEAFF.

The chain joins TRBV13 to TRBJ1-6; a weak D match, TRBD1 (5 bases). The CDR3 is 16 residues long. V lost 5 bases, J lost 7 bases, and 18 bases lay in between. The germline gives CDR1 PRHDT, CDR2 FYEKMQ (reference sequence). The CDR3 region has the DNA TGTGCCAGCAGCCAACTCACTGCCTCAGGGAATTCACCCCTCCACTTT. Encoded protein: CASSQLTASGNSPLHF.

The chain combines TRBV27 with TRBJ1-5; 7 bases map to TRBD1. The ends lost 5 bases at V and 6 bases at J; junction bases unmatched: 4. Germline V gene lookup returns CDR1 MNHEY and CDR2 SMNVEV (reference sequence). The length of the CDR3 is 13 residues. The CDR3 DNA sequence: TGTGCCAGCAGTACAGGGGCCTTTCAGCCCCAGCATTTT. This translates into CASSTGAFQPQHF.

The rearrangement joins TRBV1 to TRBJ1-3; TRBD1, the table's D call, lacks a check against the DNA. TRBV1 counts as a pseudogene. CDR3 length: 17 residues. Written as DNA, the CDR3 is TGCACCAGCAGCAACTCCCACCGCAGGGGGCTTGGAAACACCATATATTTT. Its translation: CTSSNSHRRGLGNTIYF.

The CDR3 nucleotides are TGTGCCAGCAGCTTGGTCGCAGGGGGCACTGAAGCTTTCTTT. This sequence encodes CASSLVAGGTEAFF. The V and J genes are TRBV5-6 and TRBJ1-1; TRBD1 matches at 7 bases. Germline V gene sequence: CDR1 SGHDT, CDR2 YYEEEE. The V segment lost 0 bases and the J segment 4 bases; nucleotides outside the gene matches: 3. The CDR3 sequence is 14 residues long.

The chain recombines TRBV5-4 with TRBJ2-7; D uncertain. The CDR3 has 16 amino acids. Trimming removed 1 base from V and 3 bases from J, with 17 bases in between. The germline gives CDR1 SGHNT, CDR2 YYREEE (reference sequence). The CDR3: CASSLPDITVGYEQYF. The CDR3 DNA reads TGTGCCAGCAGCTTGCCAGATATAACCGTCGGCTACGAGCAGTACTTC.

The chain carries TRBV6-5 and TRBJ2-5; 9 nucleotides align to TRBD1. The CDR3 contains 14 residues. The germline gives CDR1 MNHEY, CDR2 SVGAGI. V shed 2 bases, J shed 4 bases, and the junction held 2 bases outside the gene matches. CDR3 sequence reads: CASSYGTGRETQYF. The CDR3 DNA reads TGTGCCAGCAGTTACGGGACAGGGCGAGAGACCCAGTACTTC.

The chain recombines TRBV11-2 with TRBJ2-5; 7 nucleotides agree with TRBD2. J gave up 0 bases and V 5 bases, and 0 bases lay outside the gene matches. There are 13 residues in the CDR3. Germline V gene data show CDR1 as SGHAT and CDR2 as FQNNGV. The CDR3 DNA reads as TGTGCCAGCAGCCTAGCGGACCAAGAGACCCAGTACTTC. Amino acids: CASSLADQETQYF.

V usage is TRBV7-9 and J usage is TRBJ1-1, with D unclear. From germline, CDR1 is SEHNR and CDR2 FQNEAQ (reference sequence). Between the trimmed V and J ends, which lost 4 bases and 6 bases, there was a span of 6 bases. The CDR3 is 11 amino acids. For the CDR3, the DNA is TGTGCCAGCAGCTCCCCAGCTGAAGCTTTCTTT. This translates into CASSSPAEAFF.

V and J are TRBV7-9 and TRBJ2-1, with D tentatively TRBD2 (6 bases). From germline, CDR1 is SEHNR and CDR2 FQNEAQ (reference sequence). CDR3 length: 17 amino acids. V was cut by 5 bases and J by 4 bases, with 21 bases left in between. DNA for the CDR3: TGTGCCAGCAGCACAAACCACCGGGACTCTCAATACAATGAGCAGTTCTTC. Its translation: CASSTNHRDSQYNEQFF.

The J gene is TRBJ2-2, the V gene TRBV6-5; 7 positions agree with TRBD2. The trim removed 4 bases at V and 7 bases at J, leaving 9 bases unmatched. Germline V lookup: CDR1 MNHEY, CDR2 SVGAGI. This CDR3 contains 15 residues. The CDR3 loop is CASSLGTTSVGELFF. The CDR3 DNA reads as TGTGCCAGCAGTTTGGGGACTACTTCGGTCGGGGAGCTGTTTTTT.

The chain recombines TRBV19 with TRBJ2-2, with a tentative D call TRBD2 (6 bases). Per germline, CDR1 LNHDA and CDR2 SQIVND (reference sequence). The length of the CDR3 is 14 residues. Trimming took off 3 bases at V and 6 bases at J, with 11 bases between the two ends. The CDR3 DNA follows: TGTGCCAGTAGTATGGGCGGGGTAGCCGGGGAGCTGTTTTTT. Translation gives CASSMGGVAGELFF.